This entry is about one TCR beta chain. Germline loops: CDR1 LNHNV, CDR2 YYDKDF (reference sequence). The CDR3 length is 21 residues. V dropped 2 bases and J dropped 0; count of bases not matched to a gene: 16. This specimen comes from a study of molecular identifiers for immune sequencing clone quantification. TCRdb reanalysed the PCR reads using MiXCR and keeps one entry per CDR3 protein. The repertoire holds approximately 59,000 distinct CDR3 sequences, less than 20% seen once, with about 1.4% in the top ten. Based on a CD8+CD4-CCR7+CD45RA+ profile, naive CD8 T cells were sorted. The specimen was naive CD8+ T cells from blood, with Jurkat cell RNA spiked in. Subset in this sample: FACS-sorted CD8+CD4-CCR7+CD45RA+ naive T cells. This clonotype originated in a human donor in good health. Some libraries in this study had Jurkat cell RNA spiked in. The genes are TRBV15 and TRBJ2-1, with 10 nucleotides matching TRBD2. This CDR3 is CATSRTAGRTSGRGSYNEQFF. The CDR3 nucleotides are TGTGCCACCAGCAGAACCGCCGGTCGGACTAGCGGTAGGGGCTCCTACAATGAGCAGTTCTTC.